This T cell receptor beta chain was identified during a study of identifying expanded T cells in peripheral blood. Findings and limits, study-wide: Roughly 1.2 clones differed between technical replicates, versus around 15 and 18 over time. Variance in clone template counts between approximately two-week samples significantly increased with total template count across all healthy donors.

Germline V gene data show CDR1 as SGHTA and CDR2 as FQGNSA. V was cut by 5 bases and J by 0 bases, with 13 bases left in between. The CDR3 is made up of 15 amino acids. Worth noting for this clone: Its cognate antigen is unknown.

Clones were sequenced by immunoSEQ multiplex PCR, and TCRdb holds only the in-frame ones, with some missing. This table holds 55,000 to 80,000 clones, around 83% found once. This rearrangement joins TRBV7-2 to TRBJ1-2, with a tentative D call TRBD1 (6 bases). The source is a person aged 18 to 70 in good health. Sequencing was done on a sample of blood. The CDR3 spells CASSPRTVTNYGYTF. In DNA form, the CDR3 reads TGTGCCAGCAGCCCCCGGACAGTAACTAACTATGGCTACACCTTC.